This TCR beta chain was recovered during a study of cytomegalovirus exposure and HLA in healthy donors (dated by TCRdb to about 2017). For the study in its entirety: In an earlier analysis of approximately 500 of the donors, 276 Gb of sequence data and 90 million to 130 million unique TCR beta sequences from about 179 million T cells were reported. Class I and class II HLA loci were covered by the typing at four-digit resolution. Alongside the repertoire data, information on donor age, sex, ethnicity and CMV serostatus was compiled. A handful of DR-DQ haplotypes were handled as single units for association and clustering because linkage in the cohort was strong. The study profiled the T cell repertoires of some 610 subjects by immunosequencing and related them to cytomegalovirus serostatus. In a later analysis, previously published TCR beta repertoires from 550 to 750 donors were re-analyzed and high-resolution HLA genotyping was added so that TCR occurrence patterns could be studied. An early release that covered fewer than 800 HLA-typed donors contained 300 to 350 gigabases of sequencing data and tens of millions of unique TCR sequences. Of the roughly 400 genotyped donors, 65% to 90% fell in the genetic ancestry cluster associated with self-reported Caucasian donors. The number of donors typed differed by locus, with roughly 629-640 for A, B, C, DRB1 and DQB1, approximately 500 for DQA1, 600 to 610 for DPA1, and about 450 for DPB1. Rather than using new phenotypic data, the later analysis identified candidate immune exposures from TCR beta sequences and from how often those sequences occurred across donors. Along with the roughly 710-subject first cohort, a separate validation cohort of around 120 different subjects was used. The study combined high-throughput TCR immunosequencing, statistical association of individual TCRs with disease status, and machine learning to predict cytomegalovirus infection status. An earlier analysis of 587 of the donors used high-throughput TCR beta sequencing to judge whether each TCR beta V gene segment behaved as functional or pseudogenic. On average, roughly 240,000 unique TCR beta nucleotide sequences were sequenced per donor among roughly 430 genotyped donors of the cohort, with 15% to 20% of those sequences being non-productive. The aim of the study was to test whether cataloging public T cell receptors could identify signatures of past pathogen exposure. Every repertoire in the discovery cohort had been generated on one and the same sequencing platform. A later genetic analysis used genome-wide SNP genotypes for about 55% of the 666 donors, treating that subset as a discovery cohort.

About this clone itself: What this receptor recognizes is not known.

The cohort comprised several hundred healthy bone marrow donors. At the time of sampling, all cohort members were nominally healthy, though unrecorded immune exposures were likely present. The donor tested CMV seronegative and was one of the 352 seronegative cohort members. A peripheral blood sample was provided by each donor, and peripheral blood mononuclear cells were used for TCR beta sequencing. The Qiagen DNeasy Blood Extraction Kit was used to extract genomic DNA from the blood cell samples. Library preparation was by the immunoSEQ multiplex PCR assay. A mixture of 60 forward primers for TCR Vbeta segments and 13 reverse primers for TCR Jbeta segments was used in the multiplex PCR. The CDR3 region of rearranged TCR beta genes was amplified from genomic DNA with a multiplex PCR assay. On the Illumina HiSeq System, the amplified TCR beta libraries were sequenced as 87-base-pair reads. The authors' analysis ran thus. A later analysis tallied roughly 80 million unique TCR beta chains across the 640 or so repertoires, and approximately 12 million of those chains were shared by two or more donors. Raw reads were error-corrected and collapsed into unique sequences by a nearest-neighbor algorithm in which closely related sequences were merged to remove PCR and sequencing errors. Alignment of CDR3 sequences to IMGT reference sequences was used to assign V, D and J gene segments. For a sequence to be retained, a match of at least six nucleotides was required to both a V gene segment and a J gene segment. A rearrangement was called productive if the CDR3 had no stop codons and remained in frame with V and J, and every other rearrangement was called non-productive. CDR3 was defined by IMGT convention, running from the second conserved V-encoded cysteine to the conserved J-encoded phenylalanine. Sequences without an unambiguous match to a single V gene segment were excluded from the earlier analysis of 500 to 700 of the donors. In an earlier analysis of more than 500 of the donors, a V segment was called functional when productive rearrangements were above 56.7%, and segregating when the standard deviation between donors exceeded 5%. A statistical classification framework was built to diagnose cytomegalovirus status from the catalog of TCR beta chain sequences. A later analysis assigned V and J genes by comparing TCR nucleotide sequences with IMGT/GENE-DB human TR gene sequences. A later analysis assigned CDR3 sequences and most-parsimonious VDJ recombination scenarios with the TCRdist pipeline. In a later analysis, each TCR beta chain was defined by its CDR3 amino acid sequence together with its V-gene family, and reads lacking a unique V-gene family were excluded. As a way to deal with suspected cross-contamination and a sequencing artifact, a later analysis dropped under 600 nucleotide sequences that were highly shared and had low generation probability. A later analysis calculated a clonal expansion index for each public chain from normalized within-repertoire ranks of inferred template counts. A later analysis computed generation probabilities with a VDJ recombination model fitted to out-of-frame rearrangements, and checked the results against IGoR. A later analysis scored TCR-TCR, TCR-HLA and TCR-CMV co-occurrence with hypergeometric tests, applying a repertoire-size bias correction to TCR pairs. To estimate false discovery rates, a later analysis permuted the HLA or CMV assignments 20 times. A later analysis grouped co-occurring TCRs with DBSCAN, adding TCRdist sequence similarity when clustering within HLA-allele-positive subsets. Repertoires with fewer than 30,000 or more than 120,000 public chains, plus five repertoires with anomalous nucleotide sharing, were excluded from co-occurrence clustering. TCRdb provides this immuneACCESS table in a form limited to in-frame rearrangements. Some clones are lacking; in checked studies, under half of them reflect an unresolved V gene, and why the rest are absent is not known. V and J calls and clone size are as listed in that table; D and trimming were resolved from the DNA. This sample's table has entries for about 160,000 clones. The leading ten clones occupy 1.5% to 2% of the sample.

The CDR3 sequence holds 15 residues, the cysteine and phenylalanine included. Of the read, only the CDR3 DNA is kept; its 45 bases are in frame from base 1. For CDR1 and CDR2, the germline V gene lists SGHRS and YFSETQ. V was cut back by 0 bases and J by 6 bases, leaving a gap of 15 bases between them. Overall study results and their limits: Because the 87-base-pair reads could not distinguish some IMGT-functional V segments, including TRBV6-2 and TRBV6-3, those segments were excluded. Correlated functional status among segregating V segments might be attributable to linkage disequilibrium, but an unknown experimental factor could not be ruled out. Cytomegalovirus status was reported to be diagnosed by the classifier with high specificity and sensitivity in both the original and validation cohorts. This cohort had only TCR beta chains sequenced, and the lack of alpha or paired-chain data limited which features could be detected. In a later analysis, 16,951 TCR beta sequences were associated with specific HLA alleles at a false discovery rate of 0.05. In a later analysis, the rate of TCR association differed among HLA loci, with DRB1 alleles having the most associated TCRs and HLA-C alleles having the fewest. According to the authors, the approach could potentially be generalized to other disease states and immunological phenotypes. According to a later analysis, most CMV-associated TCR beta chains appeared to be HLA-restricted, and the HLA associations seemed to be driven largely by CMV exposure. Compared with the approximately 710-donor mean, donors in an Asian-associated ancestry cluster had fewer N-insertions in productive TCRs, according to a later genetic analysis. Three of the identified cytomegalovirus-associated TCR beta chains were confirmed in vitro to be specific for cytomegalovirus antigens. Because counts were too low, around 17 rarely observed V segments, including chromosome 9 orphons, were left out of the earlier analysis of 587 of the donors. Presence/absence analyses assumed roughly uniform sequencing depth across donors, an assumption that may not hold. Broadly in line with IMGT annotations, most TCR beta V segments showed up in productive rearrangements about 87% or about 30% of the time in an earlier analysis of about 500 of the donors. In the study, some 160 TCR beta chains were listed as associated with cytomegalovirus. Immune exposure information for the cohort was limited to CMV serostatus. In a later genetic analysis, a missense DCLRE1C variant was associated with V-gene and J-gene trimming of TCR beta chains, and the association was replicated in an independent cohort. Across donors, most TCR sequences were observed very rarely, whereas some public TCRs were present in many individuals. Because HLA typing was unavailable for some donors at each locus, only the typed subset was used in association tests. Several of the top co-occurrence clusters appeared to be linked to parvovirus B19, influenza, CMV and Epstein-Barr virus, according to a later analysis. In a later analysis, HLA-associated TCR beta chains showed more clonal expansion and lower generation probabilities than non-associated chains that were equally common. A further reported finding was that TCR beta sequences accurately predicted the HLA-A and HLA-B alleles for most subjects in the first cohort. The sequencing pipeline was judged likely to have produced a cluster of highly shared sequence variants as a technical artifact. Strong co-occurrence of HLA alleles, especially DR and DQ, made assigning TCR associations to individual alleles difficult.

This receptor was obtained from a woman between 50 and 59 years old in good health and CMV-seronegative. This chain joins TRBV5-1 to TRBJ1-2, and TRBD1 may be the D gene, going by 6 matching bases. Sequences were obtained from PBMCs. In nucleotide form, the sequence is TGCGCCAGCAGCTTGGTCTGGCAGGGGAGCCATGGCTACACCTTC. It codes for CASSLVWQGSHGYTF.